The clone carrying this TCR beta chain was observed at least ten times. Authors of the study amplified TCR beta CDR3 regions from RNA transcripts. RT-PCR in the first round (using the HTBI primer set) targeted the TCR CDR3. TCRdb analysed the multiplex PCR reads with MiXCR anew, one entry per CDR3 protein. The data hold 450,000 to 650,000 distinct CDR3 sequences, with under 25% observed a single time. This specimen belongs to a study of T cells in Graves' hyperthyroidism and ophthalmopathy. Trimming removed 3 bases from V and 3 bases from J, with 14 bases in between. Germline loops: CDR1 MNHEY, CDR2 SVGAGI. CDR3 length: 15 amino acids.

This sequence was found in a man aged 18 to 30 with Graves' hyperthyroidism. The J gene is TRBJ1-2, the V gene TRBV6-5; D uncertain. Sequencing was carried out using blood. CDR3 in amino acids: CASSYNWVEDYGYTF. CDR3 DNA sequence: TGTGCCAGCAGTTATAACTGGGTGGAGGACTATGGCTACACCTTC.